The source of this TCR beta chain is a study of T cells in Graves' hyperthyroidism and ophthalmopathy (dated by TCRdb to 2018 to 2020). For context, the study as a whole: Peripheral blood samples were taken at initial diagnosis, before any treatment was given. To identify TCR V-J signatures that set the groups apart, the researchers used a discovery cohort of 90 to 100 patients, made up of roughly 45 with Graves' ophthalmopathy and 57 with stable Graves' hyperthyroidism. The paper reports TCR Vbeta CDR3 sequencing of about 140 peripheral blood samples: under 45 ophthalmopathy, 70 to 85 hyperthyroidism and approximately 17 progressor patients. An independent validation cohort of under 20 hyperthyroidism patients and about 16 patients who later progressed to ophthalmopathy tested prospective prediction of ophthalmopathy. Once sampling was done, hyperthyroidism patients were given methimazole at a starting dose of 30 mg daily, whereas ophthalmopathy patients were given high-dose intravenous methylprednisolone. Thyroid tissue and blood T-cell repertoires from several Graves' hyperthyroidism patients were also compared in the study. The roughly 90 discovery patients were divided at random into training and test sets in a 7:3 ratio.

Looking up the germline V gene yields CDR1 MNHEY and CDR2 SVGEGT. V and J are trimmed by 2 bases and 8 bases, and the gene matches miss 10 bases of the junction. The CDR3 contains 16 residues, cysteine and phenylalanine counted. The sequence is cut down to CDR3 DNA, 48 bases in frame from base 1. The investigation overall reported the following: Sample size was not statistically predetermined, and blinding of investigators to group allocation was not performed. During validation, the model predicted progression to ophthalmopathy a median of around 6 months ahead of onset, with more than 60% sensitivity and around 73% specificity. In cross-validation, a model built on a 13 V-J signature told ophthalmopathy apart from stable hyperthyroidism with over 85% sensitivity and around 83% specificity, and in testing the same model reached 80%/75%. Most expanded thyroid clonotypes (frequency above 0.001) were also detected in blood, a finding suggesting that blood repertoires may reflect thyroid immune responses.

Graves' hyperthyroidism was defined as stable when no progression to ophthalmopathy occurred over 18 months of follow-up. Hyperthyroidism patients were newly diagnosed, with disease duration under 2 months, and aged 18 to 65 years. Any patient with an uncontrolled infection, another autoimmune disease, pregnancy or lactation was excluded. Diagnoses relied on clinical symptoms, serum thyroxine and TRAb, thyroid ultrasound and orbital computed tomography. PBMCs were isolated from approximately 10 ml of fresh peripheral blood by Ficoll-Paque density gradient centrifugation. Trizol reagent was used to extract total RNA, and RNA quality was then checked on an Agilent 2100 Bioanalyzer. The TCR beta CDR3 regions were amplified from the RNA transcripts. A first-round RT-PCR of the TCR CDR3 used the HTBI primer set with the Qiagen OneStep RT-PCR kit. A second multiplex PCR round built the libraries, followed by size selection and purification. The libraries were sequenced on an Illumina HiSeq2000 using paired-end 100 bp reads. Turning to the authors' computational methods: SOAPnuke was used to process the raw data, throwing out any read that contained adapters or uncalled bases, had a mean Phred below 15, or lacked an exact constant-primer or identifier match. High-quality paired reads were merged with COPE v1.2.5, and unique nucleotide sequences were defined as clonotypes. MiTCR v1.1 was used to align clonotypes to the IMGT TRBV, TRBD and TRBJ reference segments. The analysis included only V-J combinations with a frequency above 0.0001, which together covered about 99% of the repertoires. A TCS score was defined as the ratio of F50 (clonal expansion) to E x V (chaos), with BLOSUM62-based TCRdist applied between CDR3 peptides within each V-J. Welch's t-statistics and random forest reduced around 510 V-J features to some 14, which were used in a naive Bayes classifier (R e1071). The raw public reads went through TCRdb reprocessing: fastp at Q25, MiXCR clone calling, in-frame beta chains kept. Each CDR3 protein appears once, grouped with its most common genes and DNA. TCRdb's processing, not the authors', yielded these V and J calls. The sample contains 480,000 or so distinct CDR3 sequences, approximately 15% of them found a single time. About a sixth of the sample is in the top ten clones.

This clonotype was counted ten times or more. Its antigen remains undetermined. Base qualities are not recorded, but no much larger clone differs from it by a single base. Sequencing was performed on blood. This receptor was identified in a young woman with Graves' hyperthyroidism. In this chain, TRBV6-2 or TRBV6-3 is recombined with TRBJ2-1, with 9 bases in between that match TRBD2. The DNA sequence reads TGTGCCAGCAGTTACGACTGGCGGGAGGGCACACATGAGCAGTTCTTC. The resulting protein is CASSYDWREGTHEQFF.